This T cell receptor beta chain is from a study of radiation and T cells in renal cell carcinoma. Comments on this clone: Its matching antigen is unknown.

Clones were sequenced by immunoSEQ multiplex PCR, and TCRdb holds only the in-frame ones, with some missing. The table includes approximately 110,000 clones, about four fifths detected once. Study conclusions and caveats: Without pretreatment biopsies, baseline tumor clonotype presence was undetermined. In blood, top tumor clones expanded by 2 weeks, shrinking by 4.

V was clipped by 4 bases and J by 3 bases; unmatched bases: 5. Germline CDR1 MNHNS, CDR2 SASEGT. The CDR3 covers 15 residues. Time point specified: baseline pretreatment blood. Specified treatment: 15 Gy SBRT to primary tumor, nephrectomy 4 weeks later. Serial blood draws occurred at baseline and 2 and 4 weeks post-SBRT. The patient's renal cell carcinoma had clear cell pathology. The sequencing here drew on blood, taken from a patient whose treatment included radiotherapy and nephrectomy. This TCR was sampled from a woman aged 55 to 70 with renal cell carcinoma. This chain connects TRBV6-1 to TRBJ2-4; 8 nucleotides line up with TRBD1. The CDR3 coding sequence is TGTGCCAGCAGTGCCCAGGGGGCGGGCAAAAACATTCAGTACTTC. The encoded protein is CASSAQGAGKNIQYF.